One sample yielded the 10 T cell receptor beta chains listed below, sequenced in a study of T cells after posttransplantation cyclophosphamide. The table came from immunoSEQ multiplex PCR; TCRdb's copy has only in-frame clones and leaves some out. Listed for the sample are some 50,000 clones, none seen a single time. The sample comprised PBMCs. All receptors come from a middle-aged man in good health, CMV-negative, and a related stem cell transplant donor.

This clone has ten or more counts. V usage is TRBV10-1 and J usage is TRBJ2-2; unclear D gene. This CDR3 contains 14 residues. V shed 2 bases and J shed 4 bases, with 8 bases lying between them. The germline V gene has CDR1 WNHNN and CDR2 SYGVQD (reference sequence). CDR3 in amino acids: CASSEGLLTGELFF. The DNA of the CDR3 is TGCGCCAGCAGTGAGGGGCTTCTCACCGGGGAGCTGTTTTTT.

This clone has at least ten counts. The V call is TRBV7-9, the J call TRBJ2-1; possibly TRBD2 for D (5 bases). The V gene's germline CDR1 is SEHNR and CDR2 FQNEAQ (reference sequence). The CDR3 runs 17 residues. The V end was cut by 3 bases, the J end by 1 base, with 16 bases between. Here the CDR3 reads CASSLGPGLQSYNEQFF. The CDR3 nucleotides read TGTGCCAGCAGCTTGGGTCCAGGACTCCAGTCCTACAATGAGCAGTTCTTC.

The table lists this clone with many counts. This rearrangement joins TRBV18 to TRBJ1-1; 9 bases line up with TRBD1. The germline V gene has CDR1 KGHSH and CDR2 LQKENI. The CDR3 has 16 residues. V lost 2 bases, J lost 0 bases, and 4 bases stayed unmatched. In nucleotides, the CDR3 is TGTGCCAGCTCACCAAGGACAGGGGTTTTGAACACTGAAGCTTTCTTT. This codes for CASSPRTGVLNTEAFF.

There are many counts of this clone. The rearrangement links TRBV7-9 to TRBJ2-3; the match to TRBD2 covers 13 bases. Germline V lookup: CDR1 SEHNR, CDR2 FQNEAQ (reference sequence). CDR3 length: 15 residues. J gave up 4 bases and V 5 bases, and 3 bases lay outside the gene matches. This CDR3 reads CASSQTSGRADTQYF. DNA for the CDR3: TGTGCCAGCAGCCAAACTAGCGGGAGGGCAGATACGCAGTATTTT.

This clone appeared many times. Here the CDR3 DNA reads TGCGCCAGCAGCCAAATACTAGCGGGGGAGGAAGAGACCCAGTACTTC. Its translation is CASSQILAGEEETQYF. V and J are TRBV4-1 and TRBJ2-5; TRBD2 matches at 11 bases. Germline-derived CDR1 and CDR2 are MGHRA and YSYEKL. J lost 3 bases, V lost 2 bases, and 5 bases had no gene match. The CDR3 length is 16 residues.

This clone appeared many times. V gene TRBV7-3 combines with J gene TRBJ2-3; 8 bases line up with TRBD1. CDR3 length equals 15 residues. Germline CDR1 and CDR2: SGHTA and FQGTGA. V shed 5 bases and J 2 bases; nucleotides not matched to a gene: 6. The CDR3: CASSRQGLVTDTQYF. CDR3 nucleotide sequence: TGTGCCAGCAGCCGACAGGGGCTTGTCACAGATACGCAGTATTTT.

This clone was detected many times. V gene TRBV11-1 combines with J gene TRBJ2-3; TRBD1 matches 7 bases. J gave up 0 bases and V 7 bases, and 7 bases lay outside the gene matches. The CDR3 consists of 15 residues. Looked up from germline, CDR1 is SGHAT and CDR2 is FQDESV (reference sequence). The CDR3 region has the DNA TGTGCCAGCACCCAAGACAGGGCTAGCACAGATACGCAGTATTTT. It specifies CASTQDRASTDTQYF.

The CDR3 sequence: CASSGLRLDYYNEQFF. In DNA, the CDR3 is TGTGCCAGCAGTGGATTGCGACTCGATTACTACAATGAGCAGTTCTTC. The chain joins TRBV25-1 to TRBJ2-1, with D uncertain. The V end lost 4 bases, the J end lost 3 bases, and 16 bases lay between the germline ends. Per germline, CDR1 MGHDK and CDR2 SYGVNS. This CDR3 spans 16 amino acids.

This clone has a count of ten or more. CDR3 DNA: TGTGCCAGCAGTGACTTCAATGAGCAGTTCTTC. Its translation is CASSDFNEQFF. This chain connects TRBV9 to TRBJ2-1; D is uncertain. The CDR3 extends over 11 amino acids. V was pared by 5 bases and J by 6 bases, with 6 bases between. Per the germline V gene, CDR1 is SGDLS and CDR2 is YYNGEE.

In its sample, this clone was seen many times. The chain uses TRBV11-3 and TRBJ2-1, with D tentatively TRBD2 (6 bases). This CDR3 has 13 residues. V shed 4 bases and J shed 8 bases, with 12 bases lying between them. Germline CDR1 is SGHNT and CDR2 is YENEEA. CDR3 amino acids: CASSSGGLDEQFF. The DNA for the CDR3 is TGTGCCAGCAGCTCCGGGGGTTTGGATGAGCAGTTCTTC.